Presented here are 10 T cell receptor beta chains from one specimen sequenced in a study of cytomegalovirus exposure and HLA in healthy donors. Only in-frame clones appear in the TCRdb table, and some are missing; sequencing was by immunoSEQ multiplex PCR. The sample shows about 240,000 clones, 70% to 90% of them seen only once. The sequenced sample was PBMCs. Source of these receptors: a woman between 25 and 40 years old in good health and CMV-seropositive.

The J gene is TRBJ2-5, the V gene TRBV6-1, with D maybe TRBD2 (6 bases). Per germline, CDR1 MNHNS and CDR2 SASEGT. Trimming took 4 bases from V and 4 from J, leaving 13 bases between them. The CDR3 consists of 14 residues. CDR3 in amino acids: CASSGGGIGETQYF. The CDR3 coding sequence is TGTGCCAGCAGTGGTGGCGGGATTGGAGAGACCCAGTACTTC.

The rearrangement uses TRBV28 and TRBJ2-7; 8 positions agree with TRBD1. This CDR3 has 16 amino acids. CDR1 and CDR2 from the germline V gene are MDHEN and SYDVKM. Losses at the gene ends were 5 bases for V and 6 bases for J; bases not matched to a gene: 15. CDR3 nucleotides: TGTGCCAGCAGTCGACCTCCCGGGACAGGAAGGGCCGAGCAGTACTTC. It is translated as CASSRPPGTGRAEQYF.

The chain links TRBV6-1 to TRBJ1-2; TRBD1 matches at 7 bases. The junction had 12 bases not matched to a gene; V was cut back by 7 bases and J by 7 bases. Germline CDR1 is MNHNS and CDR2 is SASEGT. The CDR3 runs to 14 residues. The DNA for the CDR3 is TGTGCCAGCATCATCATCCAGGGGGTTTTTGGCTACACCTTC. Translated, it gives CASIIIQGVFGYTF.

The V gene is TRBV30, the J gene TRBJ1-2; 8 bases fit TRBD1. Trimming cost V 0 bases and J 6 bases; bases outside gene matches: 6. Germline CDR1 reads GTSNPN; CDR2 reads SVGIG (reference sequence). This CDR3 spans 14 amino acids. CDR3 in DNA: TGTGCCTGGAGTGTACAGGGGGGGGCGGATGGCTACACCTTC. Protein sequence: CAWSVQGGADGYTF.

A remark on this clone: The sample holds other DNA sequences that translate to the same CDR3. The chain links TRBV19 to TRBJ1-5, with a tentative D call TRBD1 (5 bases). Germline values: CDR1 LNHDA, CDR2 SQIVND (reference sequence). CDR3 length: 14 amino acids. The V end lost 3 bases, the J end lost 2 bases, and 8 bases lay between the germline ends. CDR3 sequence reads: CASSISRGNQPQHF. The CDR3 DNA follows: TGTGCCAGTAGTATTAGCAGGGGCAATCAGCCCCAGCATTTT.

This sequence joins TRBV4-1 and TRBJ2-7; D call uncertain. The CDR3 extends over 16 amino acids. V lost 0 bases, J lost 0 bases, and 12 bases lay in between. Germline CDR1 is MGHRA and CDR2 is YSYEKL. CDR3 bases: TGCGCCAGCAGCCAAGATAAAACAGAAAGCTCCTACGAGCAGTACTTC. Amino acids: CASSQDKTESSYEQYF.

The chain carries TRBV7-9 and TRBJ2-1, with 9 bases fitting TRBD2. V lost 5 bases to trimming and J lost 9 bases; unmatched junction nucleotides: 14. Germline CDR1 SEHNR, CDR2 FQNEAQ (reference sequence). The CDR3 has 16 residues. This CDR3 is CASSPNSGSEFFEQFF. As DNA, the CDR3 is TGTGCCAGCAGCCCCAATAGCGGGAGTGAGTTTTTTGAGCAGTTCTTC.

V usage is TRBV11-1 and J usage is TRBJ2-1; D may be TRBD2 (6 bases). The germline CDR1 and CDR2 sequences are SGHAT and FQDESV (reference sequence). V shed 4 bases and J shed 8 bases, with 15 bases lying between them. The CDR3 sequence is 14 residues long. The CDR3 loop is CASSSEEGIDEQFF. In nucleotides, the CDR3 is TGTGCCAGCAGCTCCGAGGAGGGAATCGATGAGCAGTTCTTC.

The CDR3 bases are TGTGCCAGCAGCTCAGAGGGGAGGGACACTGAAGCTTTCTTT. It specifies CASSSEGRDTEAFF. The chain carries TRBV11-2 and TRBJ1-1, with D possibly TRBD1 on 5 matching bases. Trimming stripped 4 bases from V and 3 bases from J, with 12 bases between. The CDR3 length is 14 residues. Germline values: CDR1 SGHAT, CDR2 FQNNGV.

This rearrangement joins TRBV7-2 to TRBJ2-1; a possible D gene is TRBD2 (5 bases). This CDR3 has 15 residues. V was pared by 5 bases and J by 0 bases, with 11 bases between. Germline lookup yields CDR1 SGHTA and CDR2 FQGNSA. The CDR3 DNA reads TGTGCCAGCAGCCCAAGGAGGAGCTCCTACAATGAGCAGTTCTTC. It specifies CASSPRRSSYNEQFF.